Each of the 17 T cell receptor beta chains below was sequenced from the same sample in a study of blood T cells in healthy people across ages. The authors ran a second PCR of roughly 6 to 11 cycles using a sample-barcoded 5' primer and a J-beta primer mix. TCRdb independently ran MiXCR on the 5' RACE reads; one entry per CDR3 protein. The sample lists 550,000 to 700,000 distinct CDR3 sequences, 25% to 30% occurring once. The source material was blood. Receptor source: a woman between 65 and 79 years old in good health.

The genes are TRBV3-1 and TRBJ1-5; D ambiguous. Germline V gene lookup returns CDR1 LGHDT and CDR2 YNNKEL (reference sequence). CDR3 size: 13 residues. V shed 2 bases and J shed 6 bases, with 8 bases lying between them. The CDR3: CASSQFLSQPQHF. In DNA, the CDR3 is TGTGCCAGCAGCCAATTTTTGAGTCAGCCCCAGCATTTT.

The gene calls are TRBV11-2 and TRBJ2-5, with 12 bases aligning to TRBD2. The germline CDR1 and CDR2 sequences are SGHAT and FQNNGV. The CDR3 covers 18 residues. After removal of 4 bases from V and 4 bases from J, the junction contained 13 bases not matched to a gene. The CDR3 is CASSYRRGWTSGAETQYF. In DNA, the CDR3 is TGTGCCAGCAGCTATAGGAGGGGGTGGACTAGCGGGGCAGAGACCCAGTACTTC.

The chain employs TRBV12-3 or TRBV12-4 and TRBJ2-5; TRBD1 might be the D (5 bases). CDR3 length equals 16 residues. The ends were cut back, 4 bases at V and 2 bases at J, with 17 bases in the middle. This CDR3 reads CASSSLIGRTQETQYF. The CDR3 nucleotides are TGTGCCAGCAGTTCCCTGATAGGAAGGACACAAGAGACCCAGTACTTC.

The chain employs TRBV7-9 and TRBJ2-7; 7 bases map to TRBD2. Germline V gives CDR1 SEHNR, CDR2 FQNEAQ (reference sequence). Germline trimming cut 1 base from V and 3 bases from J; bases unmatched to any gene: 3. There are 14 residues in the CDR3. In DNA, the CDR3 is TGTGCCAGCAGCTTAGAAGCGGGAAGCTACGAGCAGTACTTC. Its protein product is CASSLEAGSYEQYF.

Only a few counts were recorded for this clonotype. This chain joins TRBV7-3 and TRBJ2-1, with 8 positions matching TRBD2. Germline V gene lookup returns CDR1 SGHTA and CDR2 FQGTGA. The CDR3 is 14 residues long. The V gene end was trimmed by 4 bases and the J gene end by 7 bases; junction bases not matched to a gene: 6. CDR3 loop: CASSSPGTRNEQFF. The CDR3 coding sequence is TGTGCCAGCAGCTCCCCCGGGACTAGAAATGAGCAGTTCTTC.

This clonotype has a handful of counts. This chain links TRBV29-1 with TRBJ2-7, with 7 bases aligning to TRBD1. V was clipped by 6 bases and J by 1 base; unmatched bases: 6. The CDR3 is made up of 13 amino acids. Germline CDR1 SQVTM, CDR2 ANQGSEA. The CDR3 reads CSVGTGVSYEQYF. The DNA for the CDR3 is TGCAGCGTCGGAACAGGGGTGTCCTACGAGCAGTACTTC.

The chain combines TRBV5-1 with TRBJ1-1; D call uncertain. V lost 0 bases and J 0 bases, leaving 9 bases between the germline ends. Germline CDR1 and CDR2: SGHRS and YFSETQ. This CDR3 region has 15 residues. CDR3 in amino acids: CASSLGSRLNTEAFF. In nucleotides, the CDR3 is TGCGCCAGCAGCTTGGGGAGCCGGCTGAACACTGAAGCTTTCTTT.

This clonotype was found many times. This chain uses TRBV5-1 with TRBJ1-1; D is uncertain. The CDR3 has 12 residues. In germline, CDR1 is SGHRS, CDR2 YFSETQ. Deletions cut 0 bases from V and 6 bases from J, with 6 bases between. For the CDR3, the DNA is TGCGCCAGCAGCTTGGGACGGTCTGAAGCTTTCTTT. Amino acids: CASSLGRSEAFF. Based on the CDR3 plus reference TRBV5-1 and TRBJ1-1, the full variable domain is KAGVTQTPRYLIKTRGQQVTLSCSPISGHRSVSWYQQTPGQGLQFLFEYFSETQRNKGNFPGRFSGRQFSNSRSEMNVSTLELGDSALYLCASSLGRSEAFFGQGTRLTVV.

This clonotype was found a few times. The J gene is TRBJ2-3, the V gene TRBV20-1; TRBD2 matches 14 bases. Losses at the gene ends were 3 bases for V and 4 bases for J; bases not matched to a gene: 3. The CDR3 spans 15 residues. Germline-derived CDR1 and CDR2 are DFQATT and SNEGSKA (reference sequence). CDR3 region: CSASGLAGGSDTQYF. The DNA for the CDR3 is TGCAGTGCTAGTGGACTAGCGGGGGGCTCAGATACGCAGTATTTT.

With regard to this clonotype: At one end the junction does not follow the germline gene, possibly because of a read error. The V gene is TRBV29-1, the J gene TRBJ2-5, with D possibly being TRBD1 or TRBD2 (5 bases each). The CDR3 loop spans 11 amino acids. CDR1 is SQVTM, CDR2 ANQGSEA, per germline. CDR3 in amino acids: CSAGHQDTQYF. CDR3 DNA sequence: TGCAGCGCGGGGCACCAAGACACCCAGTACTTC. The full variable domain, completed using reference TRBV29-1 and TRBJ2-5, is SAVISQKPSRDICQRGTSLTIQCQVDSQVTMMFWYRQQPGQSLTLIATANQGSEATYESGFVIDKFPISRPNLTFSTLTVSNMSPEDSSIYLCSAGHQDTQYFGPGTRLLVL.

The gene calls are TRBV7-2 and TRBJ1-2; D unresolved. Germline V gives CDR1 SGHTA, CDR2 FQGNSA. The CDR3 consists of 16 residues. Deletions cut 0 bases from V and 4 bases from J, with 15 bases between. The CDR3 sequence: CASSLALRDLIYGYTF. In DNA, the CDR3 is TGTGCCAGCAGCTTAGCGTTACGTGACCTCATCTATGGCTACACCTTC.

The rearrangement links TRBV12-3 or TRBV12-4 to TRBJ2-7, with TRBD1 matching over 7 bases. Trimming removed 4 bases from V and 5 bases from J; junction bases left unmatched: 5. The CDR3 spans 13 residues. The CDR3: CASSSNRGHEQYF. The CDR3 region has the DNA TGTGCCAGCAGTTCCAACAGGGGCCACGAGCAGTACTTC.

The sample holds a few counts of this clonotype. The chain couples TRBV25-1 to TRBJ1-4; D is perhaps TRBD1 (5 bases). The germline V and J ends were trimmed by 3 bases and 5 bases, with 10 bases remaining between them. The CDR3 contains 14 residues. CDR1 and CDR2 (germline): MGHDK, SYGVNS. The DNA of the CDR3 is TGTGCCAGCAGTGAGGTGGGGGGAAATGAAAAACTGTTTTTT. Translation gives CASSEVGGNEKLFF.

V gene TRBV6-2 or TRBV6-3 combines with J gene TRBJ2-5; no reliable D call. The V end was cut by 6 bases, the J end by 5 bases, with 13 bases between. CDR1 MNHEY and CDR2 SVGEGT come from the germline V gene. The CDR3 length is 13 residues. The CDR3 DNA follows: TGTGCCAGCAGACGTTGGGTAAGGGAGACCCAGTACTTC. It translates to CASRRWVRETQYF.

The DNA of the CDR3 is TGTGCCATCAGTGAGTCTACCAGACCGAACACCGGGGAGCTGTTTTTT. This codes for CAISESTRPNTGELFF. The gene calls are TRBV10-3 and TRBJ2-2; D not resolved. The ends were cut back, 0 bases at V and 0 bases at J, with 8 bases in the middle. CDR1 is ENHRY and CDR2 is SYGVKD in the germline V gene. The CDR3 runs to 16 residues.

The chain is built from TRBV11-2 and TRBJ2-1; TRBD1 matches at 7 bases. The V gene end was trimmed by 3 bases and the J gene end by 2 bases; junction bases not matched to a gene: 4. Germline CDR1 and CDR2: SGHAT and FQNNGV. This CDR3 contains 15 residues. Here the CDR3 reads CASSFPGTAYNEQFF. CDR3 nucleotide sequence: TGTGCCAGCAGCTTTCCCGGGACAGCCTACAATGAGCAGTTCTTC.

This clonotype was observed a handful of times. This chain connects TRBV7-2 to TRBJ1-2; D ambiguous. Germline V gives CDR1 SGHTA, CDR2 FQGNSA. The CDR3 is made up of 14 amino acids. Between the trimmed V and J ends, which lost 5 bases and 4 bases, there was a span of 14 bases. The DNA for the CDR3 is TGTGCCAGCAGCGCAGGTCGCGAGGGCTATGGCTACACCTTC. Its translation: CASSAGREGYGYTF.